This T cell receptor (beta chain) was recovered during a study of shared clonotypes between healthy human individuals (TCRdb year 2020). In terms of the full investigation: A few men and two women, aged 18 to 49 years, made up the cohort. Different laboratories and diverse techniques were used to prepare libraries and sequence TCR repertoires, to increase sequencing depth and limit assay-specific biases. The study deeply sequenced blood TCR repertoires of about 5 healthy adults to estimate repertoire size and the extent of clonotype sharing between individuals. Between about 0.8 and 9 billion PBMCs per donor were obtained by leukapheresis. For each donor, CD4 naive and CD4 memory were each run on three plates, CD8 naive on two plates, and CD8 memory on one plate. Study-level results and caveats: Compared with non-shared clonotypes, the clonotypes found in all four sorted-subset donors had higher generation probabilities. Sampling was restricted to blood, and TCR repertoires in tissue are likely to differ from TCR repertoires in blood. Because the study included a small number of donors, the genetic and exposure-history diversity represented was limited. Pairwise subsampling led to the expectation that sequencing depth would affect the degree of clonotype sharing among donors. Rarefaction of sorted-subset datasets indicated incomplete sequencing despite the large sequencing depth. Across several donors, roughly 5% of naive CD4, around 3.3% of naive CD8, 2.3% of memory CD4, and roughly 0.41% of memory CD8 clonotypes were shared. Naive subsets generally had larger estimated clonotype richness than memory subsets.

A remark on this clone: The clone's antigen remains unknown. No much larger clone exists at a distance of one base, and base qualities are not known.

TCR CDR3 regions were amplified from genomic DNA by multiplex PCR using the deep immunoSEQ assay. For each cell subset, the extracted genomic DNA was distributed evenly across all wells of several immunoSEQ 96-well plates, and each plate served as one replicate. For sorted subsets, around 0.2 ug of genomic DNA, equivalent to around 29,000 T cell genomes, went into each replicate PCR. Purified libraries were measured with a Qubit 3.0 fluorometer, size-checked on a Bioanalyzer 2100, and measured again with the KAPA Library Quantification kit. A separate single-read 150-cycle Illumina NextSeq 550 flow cell was used to sequence each immunoSEQ 96-well plate. From the authors' description of their analysis: Because only junctional sequences without quality scores were contained in the immunoSEQ output, filtering matching that applied to full-length reads could not be performed. Sequences were annotated with PyIR, a Python wrapper for IgBLAST v1.9, using IMGT germline references to assign V/J genes and CDR3. Reads were filtered out if the reads had weak V/J assignments (E-value above 1e-6), no CDR3, stop codons, out-of-frame junctions, or ambiguous translated residues. V3J clonotypes were defined as sequences sharing an identical inferred V gene, J gene, and CDR3 amino acid sequence. The percentage overlap between two repertoires was calculated by dividing the number of shared unique clonotypes by the size of the smaller repertoire. Richness of each repertoire was evaluated using RTK rarefaction, the Chao1 estimator, and Recon v2.1 estimates of unobserved clonotypes. For all TCRbeta clonotypes obtained by the gDNA method from several donors, generation probabilities were computed with OLGA. In its TCRdb copy, this immuneACCESS table keeps in-frame sequences only and misses some clones. Where compared with another copy, unresolved V genes explain less than half of these, and the others have no known cause. The V and J calls and the clone size are those of that table, but D and trimming were determined from the DNA. This sample gives 1.5 million to 2.5 million clones in total; approximately 94% of them show up just once. The ten largest clones add up to 1.2% of the sample.

CDR1 SEHNR and CDR2 FQNEAQ were looked up in the germline V gene (reference sequence). V lost 4 bases and J lost 3 bases; the stretch between them is 15 bases long. From the cysteine up to the phenylalanine, the CDR3 has a length of 15 residues. Just CDR3 DNA is preserved here, 45 bases in frame from base 1. CD8 naive samples consisted of CD45RO-negative cells that were positively selected for CCR7, yielding a CD45RA+CCR7+ population without TemRA cells. The donors were healthy, HIV-negative adults who had no recently reported acute infections or vaccinations. Only Caucasian adults living in Nashville, Tennessee, USA were represented among the donors. After blood collection by leukapheresis, PBMCs were isolated using Ficoll-Histopaque density gradient centrifugation and then cryopreserved in the vapor phase of liquid nitrogen. Analytical flow cytometry was used to check the purity and quantity of every magnetically sorted T cell population. Genomic DNA was isolated from each sorted fraction and quantified by UV absorbance on a Nanodrop 2000c.

The sample was naive CD8+ T cells sorted from blood. The cell subset or site label here, explained by the study, means: CD45RA+CCR7+. Here the chain combines TRBV7-9 and TRBJ2-5; the D call is possibly TRBD1 or TRBD2, each sharing 5 bases. The TCR was taken from a man younger than 30 in good health. The DNA sequence is as follows: TGTGCCAGCAGCTCCTCTCGACAGACTAAAGAGACCCAGTACTTC. Its amino acids are CASSSSRQTKETQYF.